The source of this T cell receptor beta chain is a study of memory CD4+ T cells and cytomegalovirus serostatus. Assay used: immunoSEQ multiplex PCR; TCRdb lists only in-frame clones, some missing. The sample lists 45,000 to 60,000 clones; 78% were seen once. The sort gate was single viable CD3+CD4+CD8-CD45RO+ cells for memory CD4+ T cells. The CDR3 has 14 amino acids. Germline lookup yields CDR1 MDHEN and CDR2 SYDVKM. The trim removed 6 bases at V and 4 bases at J, leaving 8 bases unmatched. V gene TRBV28 combines with J gene TRBJ2-5; 7 bases fit TRBD1. The origin of this receptor is an adult in good health and CMV-seronegative. Specimen: memory CD4+ T cells from blood. The DNA of the CDR3 is TGTGCCAGCAGCTTACTGACAGGGCCAGAGACCCAGTACTTC. Translated, it gives CASSLLTGPETQYF.